This paragraph reports one T cell receptor beta chain. What it binds is unknown. This sample is drawn from a study of CD8+ T cells in alopecia areata. The wider study: Tofacitinib ran 6 to 18 months, followed by 6 months off drug.

Study outcomes and limitations: Mice showed clearer TCR sharing than patients did, a gap that was possibly HLA-related. Many expanded lesional clones remained in scalp and blood on tofacitinib.

RNA was isolated and reverse transcribed to cDNA, the sequencing template. The data were produced by immunoSEQ multiplex PCR, yet TCRdb's version contains in-frame clones alone and is incomplete. Of hundreds of thousands of clones in the sample, around 64% are singletons; the top ten hold 0.75% to 0.95%. The CDR3 spans 14 residues. Germline values: CDR1 GTSNPN, CDR2 SVGIG (reference sequence). The ends were cut back, 0 bases at V and 6 bases at J, with 13 bases in the middle. Treatment indicated: oral pan-JAK inhibitor, 5-10 mg twice daily. This chain links TRBV30 with TRBJ2-3, with D unresolved. The clonotype was recovered from a human donor with alopecia areata. The sample consisted of CD4+ T cells sorted from blood, taken around week 54, from a patient treated with tofacitinib. This CDR3 is CAWSVVALGDTQYF. The CDR3 DNA follows: TGTGCCTGGAGTGTGGTAGCCCTGGGGGATACGCAGTATTTT. Supplemented by reference TRBV30 and TRBJ2-3, the full variable domain reads SQTIHQWPATLVQPVGSPLSLECTVEGTSNPNLYWYRQAAGRGLQLLFYSVGIGQISSEVPQNLSASRPQDRQFILSSKKLLLSDSGFYLCAWSVVALGDTQYFGPGTRLTVL.